This T cell receptor beta chain was observed in a study of T cells in Graves' hyperthyroidism and ophthalmopathy (dated by TCRdb to about 2019). Background for the entire study: Peripheral blood was collected at initial diagnosis, before any treatment. TCR V-J signatures able to tell the groups apart were searched for in a discovery cohort of 100 or so patients, of whom around 43 had Graves' ophthalmopathy and 57 had stable Graves' hyperthyroidism. The study also compared thyroid tissue and blood T-cell repertoires from five or six Graves' hyperthyroidism patients. The 95 to 100 discovery patients were divided at random into training and test sets in a 7:3 ratio. An independent validation cohort of 18 to 20 hyperthyroidism patients and approximately 17 patients who later progressed to ophthalmopathy tested prospective prediction of ophthalmopathy. TCR Vbeta CDR3 sequencing of around 130 peripheral blood samples (approximately 44 ophthalmopathy, 75 hyperthyroidism and roughly 17 progressor patients) is reported in the paper. Following sampling, methimazole starting at 30 mg daily was given to hyperthyroidism patients, and high-dose intravenous methylprednisolone was given to ophthalmopathy patients.

The TCR beta CDR3 regions were amplified from the RNA transcripts. For the first round of RT-PCR on the TCR CDR3, the HTBI primer set was used together with the Qiagen OneStep RT-PCR kit. A second multiplex PCR round built the libraries, followed by size selection and purification. Paired-end sequencing of the libraries was performed with 100 bp reads on an Illumina HiSeq2000. In the source study's methods: SOAPnuke was used to process the raw data, throwing out any read that contained adapters or uncalled bases, had a mean Phred below 15, or lacked an exact constant-primer or identifier match. COPE v1.2.5 was used to merge high-quality paired reads, and clonotypes were defined as unique nucleotide sequences. Clonotypes were aligned to IMGT TRBV, TRBD and TRBJ reference segments using MiTCR v1.1. Only V-J combinations with frequency above 0.0001, covering 99.2% of repertoires, were analysed. The TCS score was defined as the ratio of F50 (clonal expansion) to E x V (chaos), calculated using BLOSUM62-based TCRdist between CDR3 peptides within each V-J. Welch's t-statistics and random forest reduced 514 V-J features to 10 to 15, which were used in a naive Bayes classifier (R e1071). The public sequencing data were trimmed at Q25 with fastp and processed into clonotypes with MiXCR by TCRdb, which kept only in-frame beta chains. Every entry covers one CDR3 protein and lists the most common genes and DNA from its rows. For this entry, the V and J calls and clone size follow TCRdb and not the study's own pipeline. This sample holds about 210,000 distinct CDR3 sequences; about 18% were observed only once. The biggest ten clones account for over 35% of the sample.

This clonotype has at least ten counts. Its target antigen remains unknown. No quality values exist for individual bases; no much larger clone is one base distant. Stable Graves' hyperthyroidism was defined as no progression to ophthalmopathy during 18 months of follow-up. Hyperthyroidism patients were aged 18 to 65 years and newly diagnosed, with disease duration of less than 2 months. The study excluded patients with uncontrolled infections, other autoimmune diseases, pregnancy or lactation. Diagnoses were based on clinical symptoms, serum thyroxine and TRAb, thyroid ultrasound and orbital computed tomography. PBMCs were separated from about 10 ml of fresh peripheral blood using Ficoll-Paque density gradient centrifugation. Total RNA was extracted with Trizol reagent, and quality was checked on an Agilent 2100 Bioanalyzer. Study-level results and caveats: In validation, the model predicted progression to ophthalmopathy a median of around six months before onset, with about 71% sensitivity and 72.22% specificity. Most expanded thyroid clonotypes (frequency above 0.001) were also detected in blood, suggesting blood repertoires may reflect thyroid immune responses. No statistical method was used to set the sample size in advance, and investigators knew the group allocation. In cross-validation, a model built on a 13 V-J signature told ophthalmopathy apart from stable hyperthyroidism with under 90% sensitivity and around 83% specificity, and in testing the same model reached 80%/75%.

From cysteine to phenylalanine, the CDR3 is 16 amino acids long. Only the CDR3 DNA stays, 48 bases, in frame from base 1. The germline V gene yields SGHTA for CDR1 and FQGNSA for CDR2. Trimming takes 2 bases from V and 7 bases from J, and the germline ends sit 15 bases apart. The chain is made from TRBV7-2 and TRBJ1-6; perhaps TRBD1 is the D gene, with 6 bases matching. Sequencing used blood. This sequence originates from a man aged 35 to 55 with Graves' hyperthyroidism. The DNA reads as follows: TGTGCCAGCAGCTTACGGGGGGCCCCTCGGAATTCACCCCTCCACTTT. Translated, it gives CASSLRGAPRNSPLHF.